The clone carrying this TCR beta chain was detected ten times or more. Its matching antigen is unknown. Both iRepertoire HTBI primers and Arm-PCR of CDR3 regions were used to build the TCR beta libraries. TCRdb independently ran MiXCR on the multiplex PCR reads; one entry per CDR3 protein. This sample has 600,000 to 650,000 distinct CDR3 sequences; about 16% occur once, and the top ten carry under 20%. This record comes from a study of regulatory T cells in long-lasting Graves disease. Study conclusions and caveats: Persistent disease was characterized by preferential usage of TRBV28, TRBJ1-2 and TRBJ2-5.

Time point meaning: newly diagnosed GD, antithyroid drugs for less than 3 months. Generation of the TCR library employed RNA extracted from PBMCs. The EDTA tubes were filled with 8.5 to 9.5 milliliters of drawn peripheral blood. Trimming took 10 bases from V and 6 from J, leaving 16 bases between them. This CDR3 comprises 13 residues. CDR1 and CDR2 from the germline V gene are MDHEN and SYDVKM. The sample was also linked to a second study, of T cells in Graves' hyperthyroidism and ophthalmopathy.

The chain is built from TRBV28 and TRBJ1-5, with D perhaps matching TRBD1 (5 bases). The TCR comes from a woman aged 25-40 years with Graves disease. This material consisted of peripheral blood mononuclear cells (PBMCs), taken at new diagnosis, from a patient treated with antithyroid drugs. The CDR3 nucleotides are TGTGCCACCTTTAGTGAGGGGCCTCAGCCCCAGCATTTT. Translation: CATFSEGPQPQHF.